The T cell receptor (beta chain) described here comes from a study of blood T cells in healthy people across ages. Study-wide results and limits: Without sorted subsets, naive and antigen-experienced compartments could not be conclusively compared. Naive T cell percentage strongly correlated with TCR beta diversity.

Each sample gave at least 7 million isolated PBMCs. CDR3 length: 15 residues. Per the germline V gene, CDR1 is LGHNA and CDR2 is YNFKEQ. Combining a sample-barcoded 5' primer with a J-beta primer mix, a second PCR ran for roughly 7 to 12 cycles. TCRdb itself ran the 5' RACE reads through MiXCR, one entry per CDR3 protein. The data contain fewer than 1.5 million distinct CDR3 sequences, approximately 40% of them singletons. In this sample, this clonotype turned up a few times. Antigen specificity is unknown. A read error may produce the germline difference seen at one junction end. The V call is TRBV4-2, the J call TRBJ1-2; D gene uncertain. This clonotype was obtained from a woman younger than 30 in good health. Sequenced material: blood. CDR3 coding DNA: TGTGCCATCAGCCAATTAGATGGGCTAAGCGGTGGCTACACCTTC. This gives the protein CAISQLDGLSGGYTF.